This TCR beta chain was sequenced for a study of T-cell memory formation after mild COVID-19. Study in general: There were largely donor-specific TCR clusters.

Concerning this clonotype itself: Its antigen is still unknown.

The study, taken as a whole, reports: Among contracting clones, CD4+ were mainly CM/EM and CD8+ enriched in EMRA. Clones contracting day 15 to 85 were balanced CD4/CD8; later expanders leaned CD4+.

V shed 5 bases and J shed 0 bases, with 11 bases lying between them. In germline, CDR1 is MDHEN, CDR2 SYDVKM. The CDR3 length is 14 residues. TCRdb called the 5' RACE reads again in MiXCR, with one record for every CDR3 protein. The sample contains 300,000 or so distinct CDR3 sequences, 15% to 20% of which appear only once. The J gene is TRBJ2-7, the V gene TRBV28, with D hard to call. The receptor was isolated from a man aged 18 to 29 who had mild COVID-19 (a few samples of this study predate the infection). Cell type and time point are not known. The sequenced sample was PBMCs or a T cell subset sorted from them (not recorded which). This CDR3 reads CASSPRTDSYEQYV. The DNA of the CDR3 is TGTGCCAGCAGTCCCAGGACGGACTCCTACGAGCAGTACGTC.